This T cell receptor (beta chain) was found in a study of T cells in severe cutaneous drug reactions. Overall study context: Patients in acute or recovery stage gave blister fluids/cells and PBMC.

Carbamazepine had induced Stevens-Johnson syndrome or toxic epidermal necrolysis in the sequenced donors. Considering frequency, this clonotype is medium-sized (0.01 to 0.1%). Its antigen is not identified. TCR subtype-specific primers in iRepertoire multiplex PCR prepared libraries for bulk and single-cell sequencing. Bulk TCR libraries started from roughly 100-500 ng RNA per sample. From its re-call of the multiplex PCR reads, TCRdb lists each CDR3 protein once, without DNA. The specimen's table records some 4,100 distinct CDR3 sequences. General study points: Blister cells averaged approximately 30% and PBMC approximately 5% TRBV12-4 in carbamazepine-induced Stevens-Johnson syndrome or toxic epidermal necrolysis patients. Tolerant-control and healthy-donor PBMC lacked or rarely had the public CDR3 found in blisters.

From germline, CDR1 is MNHEY and CDR2 SVGEGT. CDR3 length: 11 residues. Material: PBMCs. The chain uses TRBV6-2 or TRBV6-3 and TRBJ2-7; absent DNA, TCRdb's TRBD1 call cannot be checked. The clonotype originates from a human donor with Stevens-Johnson syndrome, a severe cutaneous drug reaction. This chain's CDR3 is CASEGGSEQYF.